Presented here are 13 T cell receptor beta chains from one specimen sequenced in a study of post-analysis software for immune sequencing data. Broader study findings: When patients were compared with controls, roughly five TRBV segments were more frequent, TRBV5-6, TRBV5-1 and TRBV20-1 among them.

Built from TCR beta cDNA, the libraries had unique molecular identifiers in them. TCRdb used MiXCR to reprocess the PCR reads, holding one entry per CDR3 protein. The repertoire includes around 770,000 distinct CDR3 sequences, roughly 46% of them detected once, and 4% to 5% sits in the top ten. The antigens for these receptors are not known. Sequencing was performed on blood. The receptors were sampled from a girl aged 5-17 years with multiple sclerosis.

The V and J genes are TRBV5-1 and TRBJ2-4; 10 bases align to TRBD2. CDR1 and CDR2 (germline): SGHRS, YFSETQ. This CDR3 contains 14 residues. Trimming at V came to 7 bases and at J to 13 bases, leaving 14 bases not matched to a gene. The CDR3 sequence: CASSRTSGKESQYF. CDR3 in DNA: TGCGCCAGCTCCCGGACTAGCGGTAAAGAGAGCCAGTACTTC. Using reference TRBV5-1 and TRBJ2-4 for the parts outside the CDR3, the full variable domain is KAGVTQTPRYLIKTRGQQVTLSCSPISGHRSVSWYQQTPGQGLQFLFEYFSETQRNKGNFPGRFSGRQFSNSRSEMNVSTLELGDSALYLCASSRTSGKESQYFGAGTRLSVL.

This clonotype was detected a few times. V gene TRBV20-1 combines with J gene TRBJ2-3, with 13 bases fitting TRBD2. The CDR3 loop spans 14 amino acids. V dropped 6 bases and J dropped 6; count of bases not matched to a gene: 6. Germline V lookup: CDR1 DFQATT, CDR2 SNEGSKA (reference sequence). In nucleotides, the CDR3 is TGCAGTGCCCAGCCACTAGCGGGGGGGGATACGCAGTATTTT. Translated, it gives CSAQPLAGGDTQYF.

There are a few counts of this clonotype. The rearrangement joins TRBV29-1 to TRBJ1-2; TRBD1 matches at 9 bases. The CDR3 contains 16 residues. Germline CDR1 and CDR2: SQVTM and ANQGSEA. Trimming at V came to 4 bases and at J to 3 bases, leaving 12 bases not matched to a gene. The CDR3 bases are TGCAGCGTTGCCGGGACAGGGAGTACCGCCTACTATGGCTACACCTTC. It translates to CSVAGTGSTAYYGYTF.

The chain employs TRBV7-8 and TRBJ2-1; 7 bases are shared with TRBD2. The germline V gene encodes CDR1 SGHVS and CDR2 FQNEAQ. V lost 5 bases and J lost 3; bases outside the gene matches: 13. The CDR3 is 17 amino acids. CDR3 region: CASSPYRDYPGYNEQFF. CDR3 coding DNA: TGTGCCAGCAGCCCTTACCGGGACTATCCGGGCTACAATGAGCAGTTCTTC. The whole variable domain, filled in from reference TRBV7-8 and TRBJ2-1, reads GAGVSQSPRYKVAKRGQDVALRCDPISGHVSLFWYQQALGQGPEFLTYFQNEAQLDKSGLPSDRFFAERPEGSVSTLKIQRTQQEDSAVYLCASSPYRDYPGYNEQFFGPGTRLTVL.

The chain is built from TRBV12-3 or TRBV12-4 and TRBJ1-2; D perhaps matches TRBD1 (5 bases). CDR3 length equals 14 residues. Deletions cut 4 bases from V and 2 bases from J, with 11 bases between. DNA for the CDR3: TGTGCCAGCAGTTCCTCCCCAGGGAACTATGGCTACACCTTC. Translated, it gives CASSSSPGNYGYTF.

The V and J genes are TRBV4-2 and TRBJ2-1, with D hard to call. The V and J ends lost 4 bases and 6 bases respectively, with 10 bases between them. Germline-derived CDR1 and CDR2 are LGHNA and YNFKEQ. CDR3 length: 13 amino acids. The DNA of the CDR3 is TGTGCCAGCAGCCGATTTCGGTTCAATGAGCAGTTCTTC. Translation gives CASSRFRFNEQFF.

This clonotype was seen more than once but under ten times. The chain has TRBV6-5 and TRBJ2-3; D gene ambiguous. There are 16 residues in the CDR3. V was cut by 6 bases and J by 0 bases, with 16 bases left in between. Germline-derived CDR1 and CDR2 are MNHEY and SVGAGI. The DNA of the CDR3 is TGTGCCAGCAGCAACCCCCCCGGGCAGAGCACAGATACGCAGTATTTT. This translates into CASSNPPGQSTDTQYF.

The chain carries TRBV7-3 and TRBJ2-5; D possibly corresponds to TRBD2 (5 bases). This CDR3 has 13 residues. The germline CDR1 and CDR2 sequences are SGHTA and FQGTGA. CDR3 in DNA: TGTGTCGGCCGGACTGGGAACAAAGAGACCCAGTACTTC. It codes for CVGRTGNKETQYF.

For the CDR3, the DNA is TGCGCCAGCAGCTTGGAGGGGGTTCCCACTGAAGCTTTCTTT. This translates into CASSLEGVPTEAFF. The chain employs TRBV5-1 and TRBJ1-1, with D possibly matching TRBD1 (6 bases). Germline CDR1 and CDR2: SGHRS and YFSETQ. The CDR3 covers 14 residues. V gave up 0 bases and J gave up 4 bases, with 10 bases separating them.

In this sample, this clonotype turned up a few times. The chain joins TRBV15 to TRBJ2-1, with 9 bases identical to TRBD2. Unmatched junction bases numbered 5, after V lost 0 bases and J lost 5 bases. The CDR3 totals 16 residues. The germline V gene encodes CDR1 LNHNV and CDR2 YYDKDF (reference sequence). The CDR3 protein is CATSRDWLAGNNEQFF. The CDR3 bases are TGTGCCACCAGCAGAGATTGGCTAGCGGGGAACAATGAGCAGTTCTTC.

The CDR3 sequence: CATSRTPAGGPNEAGTDTQYF. The CDR3 DNA reads as TGTGCCACCTCTCGCACCCCGGCGGGAGGGCCTAATGAGGCCGGGACAGATACGCAGTATTTT. The rearrangement uses TRBV10-3 and TRBJ2-3; 9 bases match TRBD2. The germline CDR1 and CDR2 sequences are ENHRY and SYGVKD. The CDR3 is made up of 21 amino acids. V shed 10 bases, J shed 3 bases, and the junction held 29 bases outside the gene matches.

This clonotype was observed a few times. V usage is TRBV9 and J usage is TRBJ2-5; TRBD1 might be the D (6 bases). Gene TRBJ2-7 matches the end of the DNA better, so the J call may be wrong. Germline lookup yields CDR1 SGDLS and CDR2 YYNGEE. The CDR3 length is 14 residues. CDR3 in DNA: TGTGCCAGCAGCGTCAGAGAGGGGGTCTACGAGCAGTACTTC. Encoded protein: CASSVREGVYEQYF.

This clonotype was counted between two and nine times. The chain carries TRBV4-1 and TRBJ2-7; the D is unclear. In germline, CDR1 is MGHRA, CDR2 YSYEKL. With 3 bases removed from V and 3 bases from J, the gap between germline ends came to 9 bases. The CDR3 runs 13 residues. The CDR3 nucleotides are TGCGCCAGCAGCCACAAGGTCGACTACGAGCAGTACTTC. The encoded protein is CASSHKVDYEQYF.